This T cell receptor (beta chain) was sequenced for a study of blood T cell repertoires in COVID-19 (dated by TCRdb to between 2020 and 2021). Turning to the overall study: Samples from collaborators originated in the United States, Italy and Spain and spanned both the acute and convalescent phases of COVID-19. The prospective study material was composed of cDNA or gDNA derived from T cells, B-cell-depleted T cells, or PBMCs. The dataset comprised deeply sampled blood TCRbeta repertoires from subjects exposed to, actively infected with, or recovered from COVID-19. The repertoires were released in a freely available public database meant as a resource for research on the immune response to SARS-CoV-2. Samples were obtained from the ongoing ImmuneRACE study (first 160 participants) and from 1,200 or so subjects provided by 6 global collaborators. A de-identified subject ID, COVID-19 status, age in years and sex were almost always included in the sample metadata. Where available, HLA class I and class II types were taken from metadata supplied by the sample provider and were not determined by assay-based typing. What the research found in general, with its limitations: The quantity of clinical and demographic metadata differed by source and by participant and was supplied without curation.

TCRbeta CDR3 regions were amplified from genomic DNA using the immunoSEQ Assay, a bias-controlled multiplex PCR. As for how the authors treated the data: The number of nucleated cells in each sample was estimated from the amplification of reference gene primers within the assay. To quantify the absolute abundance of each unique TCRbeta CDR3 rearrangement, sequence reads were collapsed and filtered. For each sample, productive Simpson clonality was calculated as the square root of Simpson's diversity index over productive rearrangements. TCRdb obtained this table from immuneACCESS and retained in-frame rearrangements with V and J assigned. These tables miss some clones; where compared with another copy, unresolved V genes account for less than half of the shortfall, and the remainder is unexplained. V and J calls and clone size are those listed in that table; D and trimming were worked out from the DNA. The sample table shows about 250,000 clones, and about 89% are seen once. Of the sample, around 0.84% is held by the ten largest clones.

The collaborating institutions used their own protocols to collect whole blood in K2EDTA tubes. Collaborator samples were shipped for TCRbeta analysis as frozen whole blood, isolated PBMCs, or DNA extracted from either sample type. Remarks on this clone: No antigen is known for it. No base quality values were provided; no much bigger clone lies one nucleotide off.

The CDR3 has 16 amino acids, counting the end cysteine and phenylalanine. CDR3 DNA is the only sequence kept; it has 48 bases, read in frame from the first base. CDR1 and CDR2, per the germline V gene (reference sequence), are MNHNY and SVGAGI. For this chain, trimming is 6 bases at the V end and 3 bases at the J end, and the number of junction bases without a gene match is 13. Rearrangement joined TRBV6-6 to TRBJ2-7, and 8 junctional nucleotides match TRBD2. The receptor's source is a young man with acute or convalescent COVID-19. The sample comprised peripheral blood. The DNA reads TGTGCCAGCAGGTCTACCCCGGGACTAGGGGACTACGAGCAGTACTTC. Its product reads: CASRSTPGLGDYEQYF.